The present T cell receptor (beta chain) was sequenced within a study of OX40 agonist ivuxolimab in advanced cancers. In the study overall: At 65% to 85% male, the cohort had a mean age of 60 years, ranging from about 20 to 79. Study-level findings and limits: At 0.1 to 3.0 mg/kg, clonal expansion of CD4+ and CD8+ blood T cells had occurred by week 6.

The repertoire was sequenced with immunoSEQ multiplex PCR; TCRdb's copy has only in-frame clones and lacks some. Here the sample spans approximately 84,000 clones, approximately 80% being singletons. Worth noting for this clone: Its matching antigen is unknown.

Germline lookup yields CDR1 MNHEY and CDR2 SMNVEV (reference sequence). The CDR3 sequence is 13 residues long. Trimming removed 3 bases from V and 11 bases from J, with 16 bases in between. The receptor comes from an adult with an advanced solid tumor such as melanoma, head and neck, liver or kidney cancer. The sample was CD4+ or CD8+ T cells sorted from blood, taken in a trial of the OX40 agonist ivuxolimab. This chain joins TRBV27 and TRBJ1-1, with no clear D. In DNA, the CDR3 is TGTGCCAGCAGTTTCAACAGACGCGATAGGGCTTTCTTT. It is translated as CASSFNRRDRAFF.